The rows below give T cell receptor beta chains drawn from one sample of a study of blood T cell repertoires in COVID-19. TCRdb's copy holds only in-frame clones and misses some; the assay was immunoSEQ multiplex PCR. The sample has more than 300,000 clones; roughly nine tenths are singletons. Sequencing was performed on PBMCs or T cells enriched from blood (not recorded which). All receptors come from a woman in her thirties who had recovered from COVID-19. The CDR3 runs from the conserved cysteine through the conserved F or W.

CDR3 protein: CASSLGLAGVYEQFF
J gene: TRBJ2-1
V gene: TRBV7-9

CDR3 protein: CASSLRYGGRGRTDTQYF
J gene: TRBJ2-3
V gene: TRBV5-1

CDR3 protein: CASSHSTPNSPYTF
J gene: TRBJ1-2
V gene: TRBV4-1

CDR3 protein: CASRASSGYTGELFF
J gene: TRBJ2-2
V gene: TRBV9

CDR3 protein: CASSLGLQGPGLFF
J gene: TRBJ2-2
V gene: TRBV7-9

CDR3 protein: CASSGLADYEQYF
J gene: TRBJ2-7
V gene: TRBV13

CDR3 protein: CASSLLGQDNYGYTF
J gene: TRBJ1-2
V gene: TRBV27

CDR3 protein: CASSSGIGRSPLHF
J gene: TRBJ1-6
V gene: TRBV7-2

CDR3 protein: CASSNSGLWSSYNSPLHF
J gene: TRBJ1-6
V gene: TRBV19

CDR3 protein: CASSLVVLPSGTDTQYF
J gene: TRBJ2-3
V gene: TRBV7-2

CDR3 protein: CASSLDSRVKPLHF
J gene: TRBJ1-6
V gene: TRBV28

CDR3 protein: CASSPLASGRITYEQYF
J gene: TRBJ2-7
V gene: TRBV18

CDR3 protein: CASSPRLAGTGELFF
J gene: TRBJ2-2
V gene: TRBV9

CDR3 protein: CASSLARVTAPGNTIYF
J gene: TRBJ1-3
V gene: TRBV7-9

CDR3 protein: CASSTGGKDYEQYF
J gene: TRBJ2-7
V gene: TRBV6-5

CDR3 protein: CASSLLLAGEGEQYF
J gene: TRBJ2-7
V gene: TRBV7-2

CDR3 protein: CASSLAVTSLADTQYF
J gene: TRBJ2-3
V gene: TRBV5-6

CDR3 protein: CASSLRQAASYEQYF
J gene: TRBJ2-7
V gene: TRBV27

CDR3 protein: CAWTPGLWSEKLFF
J gene: TRBJ1-4
V gene: TRBV30

CDR3 protein: CASSPPGTTYSEQFF
J gene: TRBJ2-1
V gene: TRBV5-1

CDR3 protein: CASNSGHSNQPQHF
J gene: TRBJ1-5
V gene: TRBV6-5

CDR3 protein: CSASVFAGGNQETQYF
J gene: TRBJ2-5
V gene: TRBV20-1

CDR3 protein: CASSKIGELNYSPLHF
J gene: TRBJ1-6
V gene: TRBV21-1

CDR3 protein: CASSPPPRGTEAFF
J gene: TRBJ1-1
V gene: TRBV2

CDR3 protein: CSVKRTGLRGYTF
J gene: TRBJ1-2
V gene: TRBV29-1

CDR3 protein: CASSLAWGQAGEAFF
J gene: TRBJ1-1
V gene: TRBV11-2

CDR3 protein: CASSLGLAGGDEQFF
J gene: TRBJ2-1
V gene: TRBV11-3

CDR3 protein: CASSSWTGNTGELFF
J gene: TRBJ2-2
V gene: TRBV13

CDR3 protein: CSVFGTWKGPEAFF
J gene: TRBJ1-1
V gene: TRBV29-1

CDR3 protein: CAISETGQGRAFF
J gene: TRBJ1-1
V gene: TRBV10-3

CDR3 protein: CASSQEGAGGPMETQYF
J gene: TRBJ2-5
V gene: TRBV4-3

CDR3 protein: CASSPPSGVGYTF
J gene: TRBJ1-2
V gene: TRBV18

CDR3 protein: CASSFGETNTGELFF
J gene: TRBJ2-2
V gene: TRBV5-1

CDR3 protein: CASSSTSGSSYEQYF
J gene: TRBJ2-7
V gene: TRBV5-4

CDR3 protein: CASSIDAPGGGRNEQYF
J gene: TRBJ2-7
V gene: TRBV19

CDR3 protein: CAWHRQPQETQYF
J gene: TRBJ2-5
V gene: TRBV30

CDR3 protein: CASSLGQANYGYTF
J gene: TRBJ1-2
V gene: TRBV7-2

CDR3 protein: CASSLEGQGTEAFF
J gene: TRBJ1-1
V gene: TRBV11-1

CDR3 protein: CASSPGLGEAFF
J gene: TRBJ1-1
V gene: TRBV12-3/TRBV12-4

CDR3 protein: CASSDADRRYGYTF
J gene: TRBJ1-2
V gene: TRBV7-9

CDR3 protein: CASSQGKTANQPQHF
J gene: TRBJ1-5
V gene: TRBV4-1

CDR3 protein: CASSLTGGGIEVLF
J gene: TRBJ2-1
V gene: TRBV5-4

CDR3 protein: CASSFVSSYNEQFF
J gene: TRBJ2-1
V gene: TRBV7-8

CDR3 protein: CASTLAQGGADTQYF
J gene: TRBJ2-3
V gene: TRBV3-1/TRBV3-2

CDR3 protein: CASSPRGLDTEAFF
J gene: TRBJ1-1
V gene: TRBV7-3

CDR3 protein: CASSLSSQPQHF
J gene: TRBJ1-5
V gene: TRBV12-3/TRBV12-4

CDR3 protein: CASSPRQGALIGYTGELFF
J gene: TRBJ2-2
V gene: TRBV13

CDR3 protein: CAWSANRDRGVFRNQPQHF
J gene: TRBJ1-5
V gene: TRBV30

CDR3 protein: CASSLAPRRTSGNTIYF
J gene: TRBJ1-3
V gene: TRBV5-1